Each of the 5 T cell receptor beta chains below was sequenced from the same sample in a study of cytomegalovirus exposure and HLA in healthy donors. This PCR relied on a set of 60 Vbeta primers and 13 Jbeta primers. Data came from immunoSEQ multiplex PCR; TCRdb stores just in-frame clones and leaves some out. This sample has approximately 200,000 clones, with around 80% found just once. The sample comprised PBMCs. All receptors derive from a man aged 25-45 years in good health and CMV-seronegative.

This rearrangement joins TRBV5-1 to TRBJ1-1, with 9 bases aligning to TRBD1. Germline CDR1 is SGHRS and CDR2 is YFSETQ. The CDR3 is 16 amino acids. V trimming: 2 bases; J trimming: 4 bases; junction bases outside the gene matches: 9. Written as DNA, the CDR3 is TGCGCCAGCAGCTTCGCTTCTTCGACAGGGGGCACTGAAGCTTTCTTT. Protein: CASSFASSTGGTEAFF.

The chain links TRBV27 to TRBJ1-5; 8 nucleotides match TRBD1. With V trimmed by 5 bases and J by 2 bases, 5 bases remained unmatched. CDR3 length: 15 residues. The germline gives CDR1 MNHEY, CDR2 SMNVEV (reference sequence). The CDR3 reads CASSPQGEGNQPQHF. The CDR3 DNA reads TGTGCCAGCAGTCCACAGGGGGAAGGCAATCAGCCCCAGCATTTT.

The chain combines TRBV6-1 with TRBJ1-5; the D is unclear. Per germline, CDR1 MNHNS and CDR2 SASEGT. CDR3 size: 13 residues. Trimming removed 9 bases at V and 3 bases at J, with 12 bases between. For the CDR3, the DNA is TGTGCCAGTACTCGACAAATCAATCAGCCCCAGCATTTT. Translated: CASTRQINQPQHF.

The chain recombines TRBV30 with TRBJ2-3; maybe TRBD2 (5 bases). Germline assignment: CDR1 GTSNPN and CDR2 SVGIG (reference sequence). The V end was cut by 0 bases, the J end by 0 bases, with 10 bases between. This CDR3 spans 15 amino acids. CDR3 DNA: TGTGCCTGGAGTGTACTTGGCGGGAGCACAGATACGCAGTATTTT. Translation gives CAWSVLGGSTDTQYF.

The V and J genes are TRBV9 and TRBJ2-7; D is undetermined. In germline, CDR1 is SGDLS, CDR2 YYNGEE. Between the trimmed V and J ends, which lost 3 bases and 9 bases, there was a span of 4 bases. CDR3 length: 9 amino acids. CDR3: CASSGGQYF. DNA for the CDR3: TGTGCCAGCAGCGGAGGGCAGTACTTC.